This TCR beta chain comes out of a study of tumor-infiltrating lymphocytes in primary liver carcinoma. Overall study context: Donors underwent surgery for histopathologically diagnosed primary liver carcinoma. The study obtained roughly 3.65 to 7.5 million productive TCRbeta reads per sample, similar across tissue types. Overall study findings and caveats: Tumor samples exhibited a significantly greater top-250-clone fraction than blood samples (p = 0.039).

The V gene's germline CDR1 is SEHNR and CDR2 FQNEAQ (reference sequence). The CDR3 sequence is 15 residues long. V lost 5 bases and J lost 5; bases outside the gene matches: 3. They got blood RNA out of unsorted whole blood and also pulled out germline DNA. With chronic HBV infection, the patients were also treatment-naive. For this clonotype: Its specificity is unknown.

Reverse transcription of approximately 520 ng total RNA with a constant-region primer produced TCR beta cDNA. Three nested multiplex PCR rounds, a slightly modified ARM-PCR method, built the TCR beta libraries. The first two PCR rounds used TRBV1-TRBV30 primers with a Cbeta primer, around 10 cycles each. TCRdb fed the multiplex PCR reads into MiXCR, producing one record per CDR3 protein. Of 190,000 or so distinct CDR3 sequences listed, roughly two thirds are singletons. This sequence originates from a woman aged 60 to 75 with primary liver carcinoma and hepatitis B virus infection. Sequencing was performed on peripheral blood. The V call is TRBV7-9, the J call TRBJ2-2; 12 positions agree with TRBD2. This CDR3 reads CASSPSGRGTGELFF. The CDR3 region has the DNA TGTGCCAGCAGCCCTAGCGGGAGGGGAACCGGGGAGCTGTTTTTT.